The T cell receptor beta chain described here comes from a study of blood T cell repertoires in COVID-19 (TCRdb year 2020). A note on the overall study: The collaborator samples originated in the United States, Italy and Spain and spanned the acute and convalescent phases of COVID-19. The prospective study material was composed of cDNA or gDNA derived from T cells, B-cell-depleted T cells, or PBMCs. Deeply sampled blood TCRbeta repertoires from subjects exposed to, actively infected with, or recovered from COVID-19 were included in the dataset. The repertoires were made available in a free public database intended to serve as a resource for research on the immune response to SARS-CoV-2. The samples were drawn from the first 160 participants of the ongoing ImmuneRACE study and from 1,254 subjects provided by 6 global collaborators. Nearly every sample came with metadata listing a de-identified subject ID, COVID-19 status, age in years and sex. Where available, HLA class I and class II types were obtained from metadata supplied by the sample provider rather than from assay-based typing. Paper-wide results and their limitations: How much clinical and demographic metadata was included differed by source and by participant, and the metadata was provided uncurated.

Enrolling through a virtual design, the prospective study's participants ranged in age from about 18 to 89 years and lived across around 25 United States geographic areas. In the prospective study, participants were assigned to cohorts based on the clinical history participants reported in a screening survey and a study questionnaire. Recovered participants in ImmuneRACE Cohort 3 were defined by two consecutive negative NP/OP PCR tests, clearance by a healthcare professional, or resolution of symptoms. In the prospective study, mobile phlebotomists collected whole blood, serum and a nasopharyngeal or oropharyngeal swab from each participant. Over a roughly 2-month period, participants in the prospective study had the option of providing additional blood draws and questionnaires. Blood samples from the prospective study were shipped frozen or at room temperature prior to DNA extraction. The immunoSEQ Assay, a bias-controlled multiplex PCR, was used to amplify TCRbeta CDR3 regions from genomic DNA. As for how the authors treated the data: The number of nucleated cells in each sample was estimated by amplification of reference gene primers within the assay. To quantify the absolute abundance of each unique TCRbeta CDR3 rearrangement, sequence reads were collapsed and filtered. For each sample, productive Simpson clonality was calculated as the square root of Simpson's diversity index across productive rearrangements. TCRdb took over this immuneACCESS table, retaining in-frame rearrangements with V and J assigned. Such tables are incomplete; in checked studies, under half of the missing clones stem from an unresolved V gene, and the remainder is unexplained. The V and J calls and the clone size are those of that table, but D and trimming were determined from the DNA. The sample table shows about 270,000 clones, and around 90% are seen once. Around 2.9% of the sample lies in the top ten.

This clone appeared a few times. Its antigen target is currently unknown. No base quality information exists; no much larger clone differs at one position. From a lookup of the germline V gene (reference sequence), CDR1 and CDR2 are SGHNT and YYREEE. The CDR3, from cysteine to phenylalanine, totals 13 residues. Only the CDR3 DNA stays, 39 bases, in frame from base 1. V ends up 3 bases short and J 3 bases short, with an unmatched junction base count of 0. This chain is built from TRBV5-4 and TRBJ2-1; TRBD1 lines up with 7 middle nucleotides. The sample comprised PBMCs or T cells enriched from blood (not recorded which). The receptor was isolated from a woman aged 50 to 60 who had recovered from COVID-19. The CDR3 here reads CASSWDSYNEQFF. The DNA reads TGTGCCAGCAGCTGGGACAGCTACAATGAGCAGTTCTTC. The full variable domain, completed from the reference TRBV5-4 and TRBJ2-1 proteins outside the CDR3, reads ETGVTQSPTHLIKTRGQQVTLRCSSQSGHNTVSWYQQALGQGPQFIFQYYREEENGRGNFPPRFSGLQFPNYSSELNVNALELDDSALYLCASSWDSYNEQFFGPGTRLTVL.